The following is a T cell receptor (beta chain) sequence with its context. Its target antigen remains unknown. No qualities accompany the bases; no much larger clone lies one base away. Measured from the cysteine to the phenylalanine, the CDR3 is 12 residues long. The DNA shown is the 36-base CDR3, in frame from base 1. The junction shows trimming of 6 bases on V and 11 bases on J, plus 11 bases between the germline ends. Sequences MNHEY (CDR1) and SVGAGI (CDR2) are obtained from the germline V gene. The CDR3 regions of human TCRbeta chains were analyzed by immunosequencing. As for the original processing: Repertoire TCRs were matched against a reference library of SARS-CoV-2-specific TCRs generated with the MIRA antigen-specificity platform. Breadth was defined as the fraction of unique TCRs that were SARS-CoV-2-associated, and depth was defined as the fraction of total T cells that were SARS-CoV-2-associated. Using the MIRA data, each spike-specific TCR was mapped to the spike region that the TCR reacts to and placed in a CD4 or CD8 class. Log10-transformed breadth and depth values were compared by one-way ANOVA with Sidak's multiple comparisons tests. TCRdb limited this immuneACCESS table to in-frame rearrangements with V and J called. A share of clones is missing; checked studies link under half to unresolved V genes, and the rest is unexplained. The V and J calls and clone size were taken over from that table, and D and trimming were inferred from the DNA. In this sample the table shows about 66,000 clones, 65% to 80% of which occur a single time. Less than 4% of the sample is held by the ten biggest clonotypes.

Interpreted using the paper, the time point label stands for: about 28 days (+/-7) after the second vaccine dose. AZD1222 recipients given second doses at about 4 weeks or at about 12 weeks were pooled, since spike-specific TCR depth and breadth were not found to differ between the two schedules. Vaccinee samples were obtained from the UK trials COV001 and COV002, which included a single-blind randomized controlled phase 2/3 trial of AZD1222 (ChAdOx1 nCoV-19) in healthy adults. For TCRbeta chain sequencing, PBMC samples from trial participants were taken at day 0 and at day 28 after the second dose. This sample is part of a study of T cell responses to AZD1222 COVID-19 vaccine (dated by TCRdb to the early 2020s). About the investigation overall: TCR sequencing covered more than 230 trial participants: 207 given two doses of AZD1222 and approximately 26 given two doses of MenACWY control vaccine. Trial participants were enrolled by age into 18-55, 56-69 and 70-plus year subgroups, with around 150, 28 and 57 TCR-sequenced participants respectively.

Results and caveats for the whole study, not just this receptor: Vaccine-associated CD4 TCRs spanned the whole spike protein, with dominant responses in regions 160-218 and 743-854. Reportedly, close to half of the unique spike-specific TCRs recognized epitopes lying outside the regions that are mutated in the B.1.351 and B.1.1.7 variants. A significant rise in spike-specific TCR breadth and depth was observed after two AZD1222 doses relative to day 0 and relative to MenACWY recipients. Participants were mostly white British and included more females than males, and it was suggested by the authors that clonal diversity may have been underestimated. In the small 56-69-year group, the increase in depth fell short of significance, most likely because of low power. Conclusions about previously exposed vaccinees are limited, since just five or six AZD1222 recipients were seropositive for SARS-CoV-2 at baseline. Because no day 14 peak-response samples were available, the repertoires could be characterized only after the peak T cell response.

The receptor was derived from an adult who received the AZD1222 COVID-19 vaccine. The source was peripheral blood, collected 28 days after the second AZD1222 dose. The chain is encoded by TRBV6-5 joined to TRBJ1-6; TRBD1 is perhaps the D gene, given 6 matching bases. In nucleotide form, the sequence is TGTGCCAGCAGACGGACAGACACACCCCTCCACTTT. It encodes CASRRTDTPLHF.